The clone carrying this T cell receptor (beta chain) was recorded a few times. Its antigen remains unknown. CDR1 and CDR2 (germline): MNHEY, SMNVEV (reference sequence). The CDR3 covers 13 residues. The V gene end was trimmed by 8 bases and the J gene end by 2 bases; junction bases not matched to a gene: 6. Among the roughly 120 subjects of the validation cohort, separate from the approximately 700-subject first cohort, were the donors. These data originate in a study of cytomegalovirus exposure and HLA in healthy donors. Study details: A later analysis reported the same platform for the 90 to 150 validation repertoires and the 500 to 750 first-cohort repertoires. Study results and caveats: A few chains tied to CMV proved CMV antigen-specific in vitro. There were 164 TCR beta chains listed as cytomegalovirus-associated.

Some clones are missing from TCRdb's copy, which holds only in-frame ones; the method was immunoSEQ multiplex PCR. The sample includes roughly 250,000 clones, around nine tenths seen only once; the top ten take less than 3%. The receptor's source is a young man in good health and CMV-seronegative. The chain couples TRBV27 to TRBJ2-7, with 7 bases fitting TRBD1. The sample taken for sequencing was PBMCs. This CDR3 is CASALQGAYEQYF. The CDR3, as DNA: TGTGCCAGCGCCCTTCAGGGGGCCTACGAGCAGTACTTC.